Each of the 15 T cell receptor beta chains below was sequenced from the same sample in a study of T and B cells in COVID-19 patients. From blood, roughly 250-500 ng of genomic DNA served as TRB template. BIOMED2 TRB-A/B primer pools were used in multiplex TRB PCR. MiXCR was run by TCRdb on the multiplex PCR reads, yielding one entry per CDR3 protein. The sample contains about 23,000 distinct CDR3 sequences, approximately 29% of which appear only once. The sample comprised blood. The receptors stem from a human donor who had recovered from COVID-19.

This clonotype was seen a handful of times. The chain has TRBV7-6 and TRBJ2-2, with D possibly being TRBD1 (5 bases). This CDR3 is built from 14 residues. Trimming took 5 bases from V and 5 from J, leaving 12 bases between them. The germline V gene has CDR1 SGHVS and CDR2 FNYEAQ. DNA of the CDR3: TGTGCCAGCAGCCACGGACATCTAACCGGGGAGCTGTTTTTT. Its protein product is CASSHGHLTGELFF. The full variable domain, rest sourced from reference TRBV7-6 and TRBJ2-2, is GAGVSQSPRYKVTKRGQDVALRCDPISGHVSLYWYRQALGQGPEFLTYFNYEAQQDKSGLPNDRFSAERPEGSISTLTIQRTEQRDSAMYRCASSHGHLTGELFFGEGSRLTVL.

This clonotype is medium-sized (0.01 to 0.1%) in the sample. V gene TRBV19 combines with J gene TRBJ2-7; perhaps TRBD1 as D (6 bases). The germline V gene has CDR1 LNHDA and CDR2 SQIVND (reference sequence). CDR3 length equals 14 residues. The germline V and J ends were trimmed by 3 bases and 0 bases, with 9 bases remaining between them. Here the CDR3 reads CASSIGTPSYEQYF. The CDR3 region has the DNA TGTGCCAGTAGTATCGGGACACCCTCCTACGAGCAGTACTTC.

The chain joins TRBV6-1 to TRBJ2-5; 14 bases align to TRBD2. Germline V CDR1 and CDR2: MNHNS, SASEGT. The CDR3 sequence is 17 residues long. The ends lost 5 bases at V and 5 bases at J; junction bases unmatched: 10. CDR3 amino acids: CASSPGLAGGPGETQYF. CDR3 bases: TGTGCCAGCAGTCCCGGACTAGCGGGAGGCCCGGGGGAGACCCAGTACTTC.

This chain connects TRBV6-1 to TRBJ1-2; 9 bases line up with TRBD1. Germline trimming cut 5 bases from V and 5 bases from J; bases unmatched to any gene: 9. The CDR3 has 15 amino acids. Germline V gene sequence: CDR1 MNHNS, CDR2 SASEGT. The CDR3: CASSNTGTGWYGYTF. The CDR3 DNA reads as TGTGCCAGCAGTAACACCGGGACAGGGTGGTATGGCTACACCTTC.

With regard to this clonotype: One end of the junction fails to match germline, which may point to a read error. V usage is TRBV7-7 and J usage is TRBJ2-1; D gene unclear. The CDR3 extends over 13 amino acids. Germline V lookup: CDR1 SSHAT, CDR2 FNYEAQ (reference sequence). The DNA for the CDR3 is TGTGCTAGCAGCGTCAGCATGAACAATGAGCAGTTCTTC. Amino acids: CASSVSMNNEQFF.

This clonotype occurred a few times. CDR3 nucleotides: TGTGCCAGCTCACTCCGGGTGGGGGCTGAAAATTCACCCCTCCACTTT. Its protein is CASSLRVGAENSPLHF. This chain joins TRBV18 and TRBJ1-6; the D gene is possibly TRBD1 (6 bases). CDR1 is KGHSH and CDR2 is LQKENI in the germline V gene. The CDR3 spans 16 residues. V was clipped by 4 bases and J by 7 bases, with 17 bases between them.

This clonotype came up many times. The chain joins TRBV29-1 to TRBJ1-1, with D unresolved. Deletions cut 6 bases from V and 10 bases from J, with 15 bases between. CDR3 length: 11 amino acids. Looked up from germline, CDR1 is SQVTM and CDR2 is ANQGSEA. The CDR3 loop reads CSVTVDPGAFF. Here the CDR3 DNA reads TGCAGCGTCACGGTCGACCCCGGAGCTTTCTTT.

This chain joins TRBV11-1 and TRBJ2-7; D is possibly TRBD1 (5 bases). This CDR3 has 11 residues. V was pared by 9 bases and J by 7 bases, with 13 bases between. From germline, CDR1 is SGHAT and CDR2 FQDESV (reference sequence). Written as DNA, the CDR3 is TGTGCCAGAAAGGGGTCGACAGAGCAGTACTTC. It translates to CARKGSTEQYF.

This clonotype was seen a few times. V and J are TRBV24-1 and TRBJ2-2; D is possibly TRBD1 (6 bases). With 3 bases removed from V and 4 bases from J, the gap between germline ends came to 11 bases. The germline CDR1 and CDR2 sequences are KGHDR and SFDVKD. CDR3 length: 15 amino acids. The CDR3 DNA reads TGTGCCACCAGTGATACAGGGCAGTCCACCGGGGAGCTGTTTTTT. Translating it yields CATSDTGQSTGELFF.

The chain has TRBV27 and TRBJ1-2; 7 bases align to TRBD1. This CDR3 spans 12 amino acids. Germline values: CDR1 MNHEY, CDR2 SMNVEV (reference sequence). With 3 bases clipped from V and 8 bases from J, the junction kept 3 bases outside the gene matches. The CDR3 DNA sequence: TGTGCCAGCAGTTTGAGGGGGCTCGGCTACACCTTC. This encodes CASSLRGLGYTF.

This clonotype was seen a handful of times. The chain has TRBV12-5 and TRBJ1-4, with D maybe TRBD1 (5 bases). The CDR3 has 15 amino acids. The V end was cut by 6 bases, the J end by 3 bases, with 14 bases between. Germline V gene sequence: CDR1 LGHNT, CDR2 FRNRAP. In DNA form, the CDR3 reads TGTGCTAGTGGCCGCGGGGGTCTAGCTAATGAAAAACTGTTTTTT. It is translated as CASGRGGLANEKLFF.

As to this clonotype: The junction and the germline gene differ at one end; a read error may be behind it. This chain connects TRBV6-5 to TRBJ1-6; maybe TRBD1 (5 bases). The CDR3 has 14 residues. Germline V gene lookup returns CDR1 MNHEY and CDR2 SVGAGI. The chain's CDR3 is CASSSGGGESPIHF. The CDR3 DNA reads as TGTGCCAGCAGTTCGGGGGGGGGAGAATCACCCATCCACTTT.

This clonotype was picked up a small number of times. This chain links TRBV30 with TRBJ1-5, with a tentative D call TRBD1 (5 bases). Looked up from germline, CDR1 is GTSNPN and CDR2 is SVGIG (reference sequence). This CDR3 is built from 14 residues. Trimming left V 2 bases short and J 4 bases short, with 12 bases between. The CDR3 DNA sequence: TGTGCCTGGAGTCCTTCGACAGTAAATCAGCCCCAGCATTTT. Amino acid sequence: CAWSPSTVNQPQHF. The full variable domain, with the rest looked up from reference TRBV30 and TRBJ1-5, is SQTIHQWPATLVQPVGSPLSLECTVEGTSNPNLYWYRQAAGRGLQLLFYSVGIGQISSEVPQNLSASRPQDRQFILSSKKLLLSDSGFYLCAWSPSTVNQPQHFGDGTRLSIL.

The chain couples TRBV5-6 to TRBJ2-3; D assignment may be TRBD1 or TRBD2 (7 bases each). CDR1 is SGHDT, CDR2 YYEEEE, per germline. V was cut by 0 bases and J by 14 bases, with 25 bases left in between. The CDR3 totals 16 residues. The CDR3 sequence is CASSLVQGGFGGETYF. Here the CDR3 DNA reads TGTGCCAGCAGCTTGGTGCAGGGGGGGTTCGGCGGGGAGACGTATTTT.

This clonotype qualifies as large (0.1 to 1%). The gene calls are TRBV29-1 and TRBJ2-3; D call uncertain. With 8 bases removed from V and 0 bases from J, the gap between germline ends came to 6 bases. This CDR3 is 11 amino acids long. The germline V gene encodes CDR1 SQVTM and CDR2 ANQGSEA. CDR3 sequence: CSMTSTDTQYF. CDR3 DNA sequence: TGCAGCATGACTAGCACAGATACGCAGTATTTT.